Each of the 19 T cell receptor beta chains below was sequenced from the same sample in a study of blood T cell repertoires in COVID-19 (dated by TCRdb to 2018 to 2021). Libraries came from the immunoSEQ multiplex PCR assay. The immuneACCESS repertoire file appears here via TCRdb, limited to in-frame rearrangements. These files lack a portion of the clones; in checked studies, under half of the deficit traces to unresolved V genes, and the cause of the others is not known. This sample lists 150,000 to 180,000 clones; about 88% were detected once. Under 9.5% of the sample is in the top ten clones. The specimen sequenced was PBMCs or T cells enriched from blood (not recorded which). The receptors were gathered from a man aged 50-59 years who had recovered from COVID-19.

The chain uses TRBV2 and TRBJ1-4, with 7 positions matching TRBD1. Germline V gene data show CDR1 as SNHLY and CDR2 as FYNNEI. V was pared by 6 bases and J by 4 bases, with 8 bases of the junction left unmatched. This CDR3 spans 15 amino acids. The CDR3 nucleotides read TGTGCCAGCAGCCGACAGGGCAAGCATAATGAAAAACTGTTTTTT. It yields the protein CASSRQGKHNEKLFF.

The chain has TRBV7-2 and TRBJ2-5; tentatively, D is TRBD2 (6 bases). The CDR3 runs to 13 residues. V dropped 5 bases and J dropped 5 bases, with 12 bases sitting between them. The V gene's germline CDR1 is SGHTA and CDR2 FQGNSA. The CDR3 coding sequence is TGTGCCAGCAGCCCAAGACTAGTGGAGACCCAGTACTTC. Translation gives CASSPRLVETQYF.

This chain joins TRBV4-1 and TRBJ2-1; 11 bases match TRBD2. Germline assignment: CDR1 MGHRA and CDR2 YSYEKL. CDR3 size: 17 residues. The trim removed 3 bases at V and 4 bases at J, leaving 8 bases unmatched. CDR3 in amino acids: CASSQTTSGGLYNEQFF. DNA for the CDR3: TGCGCCAGCAGCCAGACCACTAGCGGGGGCCTTTACAATGAGCAGTTCTTC.

This chain links TRBV6-5 with TRBJ1-1; 9 bases fit TRBD1. With 2 bases clipped from V and 4 bases from J, the junction kept 2 bases outside the gene matches. CDR1 MNHEY and CDR2 SVGAGI come from the germline V gene. The CDR3 length is 14 residues. The CDR3 nucleotides read TGTGCCAGCAGTTACGACAGGGGGGTCACTGAAGCTTTCTTT. This sequence encodes CASSYDRGVTEAFF.

The V gene is TRBV7-2, the J gene TRBJ2-2; 13 nucleotides agree with TRBD2. Germline CDR1 reads SGHTA; CDR2 reads FQGNSA. The CDR3 totals 16 residues. Trimming took 4 bases from V and 8 from J; bases not matched to a gene: 7. CDR3 DNA sequence: TGTGCCAGCAGCTATGGGGGACTAGCGGGGAAGGGGGAGCTGTTTTTT. It is translated as CASSYGGLAGKGELFF.

The chain couples TRBV3-1 (or the pseudogene TRBV3-2) to TRBJ1-5; D is uncertain. V lost 1 base, J lost 3 bases, and 7 bases lay in between. The length of the CDR3 is 14 residues. Germline CDR1 is LGHDT and CDR2 is YNNKEL (reference sequence). DNA of the CDR3: TGTGCCAGCAGCCAAGGCAGTGTCAATCAGCCCCAGCATTTT. This encodes CASSQGSVNQPQHF.

This rearrangement joins TRBV11-3 to TRBJ1-2; the match to TRBD1 covers 7 bases. V trimming: 5 bases; J trimming: 6 bases; junction bases outside the gene matches: 12. The germline V gene has CDR1 SGHNT and CDR2 YENEEA. The CDR3 runs 15 residues. CDR3 residues: CASSTLGIGGNGYTF. The CDR3 nucleotides are TGTGCCAGCAGCACCCTAGGGATAGGGGGCAATGGCTACACCTTC. The whole variable domain, remainder taken from reference TRBV11-3 and TRBJ1-2, is EAGVVQSPRYKIIEKKQPVAFWCNPISGHNTLYWYLQNLGQGPELLIRYENEEAVDDSQLPKDRFSAERLKGVDSTLKIQPAELGDSAVYLCASSTLGIGGNGYTFGSGTRLTVV.

J is TRBJ1-2 and V is TRBV24-1, with D hard to call. CDR1 is KGHDR, CDR2 SFDVKD, per germline. The CDR3 sequence is 14 residues long. With 2 bases removed from V and 2 bases from J, the gap between germline ends came to 8 bases. The DNA for the CDR3 is TGTGCCACCAGTGATTGGCGGGGAAACTATGGCTACACCTTC. Translation gives CATSDWRGNYGYTF.

The chain joins TRBV5-1 to TRBJ2-5, with 11 positions matching TRBD1. Germline CDR1 is SGHRS and CDR2 is YFSETQ. Losses at the gene ends were 3 bases for V and 4 bases for J; bases not matched to a gene: 2. The CDR3 length is 14 residues. The CDR3 sequence: CASSWGQGGETQYF. The CDR3 nucleotides read TGCGCCAGCAGCTGGGGACAGGGGGGAGAGACCCAGTACTTC.

J is TRBJ2-2 and V is TRBV18, with D perhaps TRBD1 (5 bases). The CDR3 has 16 residues. Looked up from germline, CDR1 is KGHSH and CDR2 is LQKENI. The ends were cut back, 1 base at V and 2 bases at J, with 11 bases in the middle. The CDR3 loop reads CASSPRAGLNTGELFF. CDR3 DNA sequence: TGTGCCAGCTCACCACGGGCAGGGCTCAACACCGGGGAGCTGTTTTTT.

The rearrangement links TRBV10-1 to TRBJ1-1; 10 bases map to TRBD1. CDR1 and CDR2 from the germline V gene are WNHNN and SYGVQD (reference sequence). Trimming removed 10 bases from V and 0 bases from J; junction bases left unmatched: 5. The CDR3 sequence is 14 residues long. The CDR3 reads CAIRTGGLNTEAFF. The CDR3 bases are TGCGCCATCCGGACAGGGGGGTTGAACACTGAAGCTTTCTTT.

The gene calls are TRBV6-5 and TRBJ1-1; 9 positions agree with TRBD1. The CDR3 has 13 residues. Germline V CDR1 and CDR2: MNHEY, SVGAGI. Trimming removed 6 bases from V and 5 bases from J; junction bases left unmatched: 4. The CDR3 loop is CASSLQGATEAFF. The CDR3 DNA reads as TGTGCCAGCAGCCTACAGGGGGCAACTGAAGCTTTCTTT.

This chain joins TRBV4-3 and TRBJ1-2; D ambiguous. Germline V gene sequence: CDR1 LGHNA, CDR2 YSLEER. This CDR3 has 17 residues. Trimming cost V 0 bases and J 4 bases, with 18 bases left between them. CDR3 coding DNA: TGCGCCAGCAGCCAAGACCAGTCCCCCTTTAACCCCTATGGCTACACCTTC. This encodes CASSQDQSPFNPYGYTF.

The chain links TRBV15 to TRBJ2-2; D may be TRBD2 (6 bases). CDR1 is LNHNV, CDR2 YYDKDF, per germline (reference sequence). V gave up 4 bases and J gave up 5 bases, with 17 bases separating them. The CDR3 consists of 16 residues. CDR3 bases: TGTGCCACCAGCACAGAGCGAAGTCTAGCGACCGGGGAGCTGTTTTTT. Its protein is CATSTERSLATGELFF.

A few counts support this clone. The chain employs TRBV6-5 and TRBJ1-1; D is possibly TRBD1 (6 bases). The CDR3 is made up of 14 amino acids. Germline V CDR1 and CDR2: MNHEY, SVGAGI. V lost 5 bases, J lost 4 bases, and 14 bases lay in between. CDR3 sequence: CASSTNRVGTEAFF. CDR3 nucleotides: TGTGCCAGCAGTACTAACAGGGTAGGCACTGAAGCTTTCTTT.

The chain carries TRBV5-1 and TRBJ2-2, with 7 bases matching TRBD1. CDR1 SGHRS and CDR2 YFSETQ come from the germline V gene. The CDR3 is 17 residues long. V dropped 0 bases and J dropped 0; count of bases not matched to a gene: 5. CDR3 sequence reads: CASSLVTGTANTGELFF. The CDR3 region has the DNA TGCGCCAGCAGCTTGGTGACCGGGACAGCGAACACCGGGGAGCTGTTTTTT.

The chain links TRBV4-3 to TRBJ2-1; tentative D call: TRBD1 (6 bases). V was cut by 0 bases and J by 0 bases, with 15 bases left in between. This CDR3 contains 18 residues. Germline values: CDR1 LGHNA, CDR2 YSLEER. The chain's CDR3 is CASSQDRTGRSSYNEQFF. In DNA, the CDR3 is TGCGCCAGCAGCCAAGATCGTACAGGGCGAAGCTCCTACAATGAGCAGTTCTTC.

This clone was detected a few times. The chain carries TRBV2 and TRBJ1-1; D remains unclear. The germline V and J ends were trimmed by 6 bases and 4 bases, with 6 bases remaining between them. This CDR3 region has 11 residues. From germline, CDR1 is SNHLY and CDR2 FYNNEI. CDR3 in DNA: TGTGCCAGCAGGGTCGGCACTGAAGCTTTCTTT. Translated: CASRVGTEAFF.

For the CDR3, the DNA is TGTGCCAGCAGCTTTATAGGGGGCGTGAACACTGAAGCTTTCTTT. This codes for CASSFIGGVNTEAFF. The J gene is TRBJ1-1, the V gene TRBV7-2; 7 positions match TRBD1. This CDR3 spans 15 amino acids. Per germline, CDR1 SGHTA and CDR2 FQGNSA. V lost 3 bases to trimming and J lost 0 bases; unmatched junction nucleotides: 4. Complete variable domain (other parts from reference TRBV7-2 and TRBJ1-1): GAGVSQSPSNKVTEKGKDVELRCDPISGHTALYWYRQSLGQGLEFLIYFQGNSAPDKSGLPSDRFSAERTGGSVSTLTIQRTQQEDSAVYLCASSFIGGVNTEAFFGQGTRLTVV.